The rows below give T cell receptor beta chains drawn from one sample of a study of shared clonotypes between healthy human individuals. The assay was immunoSEQ multiplex PCR, and TCRdb's table has in-frame clones only and misses some. In the table there are millions of clones, more than 80% of which are singletons. The sample taken for sequencing was naive CD4+ T cells from PBMCs. Receptors were obtained from a young man in good health. Some clones in this sample may be carry-over from other donors' samples. The CDR3 runs from the conserved cysteine through the conserved F or W. The order of the fields is D gene, clone size, V gene, J gene, CDR3 length, CDR3 DNA, CDR3 protein. D genes are given only for firm matches. Part of the rows lack a size; the others show once, few, many or a class for expanded clones.

-	-	TRBV5-5	TRBJ1-4	15	TGTGCCAGCAGCGGGGACTTAGCAACTAATGAAAAACTGTTTTTT	CASSGDLATNEKLFF
-	-	TRBV5-1	TRBJ2-2	14	TGCGCCAGCAGCTTCAATCGCGGCACCGGGGAGCTGTTTTTT	CASSFNRGTGELFF
-	-	TRBV27	TRBJ2-5	13	TGTGCCAGCAGTTTCGCGGGACGGGAGACCCAGTACTTC	CASSFAGRETQYF
TRBD1	-	TRBV6-1	TRBJ2-7	15	TGTGCCAGCAGTGAAGTAGACAGGGGCTACTACGAGCAGTACTTC	CASSEVDRGYYEQYF
-	-	TRBV29-1	TRBJ1-2	12	TGCAGCGTGAGGGACCGCGCGGAAGGCTACACCTTC	CSVRDRAEGYTF
TRBD1	few	TRBV15	TRBJ1-4	17	TGTGCCACCAGCAGAGATCCTTTAGCGGCAGGGGGTGAAAAACTGTTTTTT	CATSRDPLAAGGEKLFF
-	-	TRBV7-3	TRBJ1-2	16	TGTGCCAGCAGCCTAGGTCGGTCATCGGTTGGCTATGGCTACACCTTC	CASSLGRSSVGYGYTF
TRBD1	-	TRBV7-9	TRBJ2-1	16	TGTGCCAGCAGCTTATCCGGGACAGGGGGCTACAATGAGCAGTTCTTC	CASSLSGTGGYNEQFF
-	-	TRBV7-9	TRBJ2-1	15	TGTGCCAGCAGCTCCCGGACTCGGCCCGCCAATGAGCAGTTCTTC	CASSSRTRPANEQFF
-	-	TRBV5-4	TRBJ1-1	13	TGTGCCAGCAGGACACTCACGAACACTGAAGCTTTCTTT	CASRTLTNTEAFF
TRBD2	-	TRBV10-3	TRBJ2-1	14	TGTGCCATCAGTGTGTCGGCGGGAGGAAGTGAGCAGTTCTTC	CAISVSAGGSEQFF
-	-	TRBV28	TRBJ1-5	16	TGTGCCAGCCGTGGTTGGGTCGGCAGGGTCAATCAGCCCCAGCATTTT	CASRGWVGRVNQPQHF
-	-	TRBV25-1	TRBJ1-2	12	TGTGCCAGCAGTACCCGTTTGGATGGCTACACCTTC	CASSTRLDGYTF
-	-	TRBV7-8	TRBJ1-4	20	TGTGCCAGCAGCTTAGCGGGTTCGAGGGCGGCCCGGCGGGCTAATGAAAAACTGTTTTTT	CASSLAGSRAARRANEKLFF
-	-	TRBV19	TRBJ1-1	16	TGTGCCAGTAGTGCATACCTACGGGGGAGGAACACTGAAGCTTTCTTT	CASSAYLRGRNTEAFF
TRBD2	-	TRBV11-3	TRBJ2-1	12	TGTGCCAGCTCGGCGGGAGTCAATGAGCAGTTCTTC	CASSAGVNEQFF
-	few	TRBV20-1	TRBJ1-4	11	TGCAGTGCTAGACGCCTGGGTATCGAATATTTT	CSARRLGIEYF
-	-	TRBV5-1	TRBJ2-3	14	TGCGCCAGCAGCCTGGGGGCCGCCACAGATACGCAGTATTTT	CASSLGAATDTQYF
-	-	TRBV30	TRBJ1-6	13	TGTGCCTGGAGCGATCCCCCATCATCACCCCTCCACTTT	CAWSDPPSSPLHF
-	once	TRBV7-8	TRBJ1-1	11	TGTGCCAGCAGCTTCGGGACAGAAGCTTTCTTT	CASSFGTEAFF
TRBD2	-	TRBV6-4	TRBJ2-3	14	TGTGCCAGCAGTGACCAAGCGGGAGTGGGTACGCAGTATTTT	CASSDQAGVGTQYF
TRBD1	-	TRBV5-1	TRBJ2-3	17	TGCGCCAGCAGCTTGGTAAGCCCGGACAGGTCAGCAGATACGCAGTATTTT	CASSLVSPDRSADTQYF
-	-	TRBV4-1	TRBJ1-2	14	TGCGCCAGCAGCCAAAGGTTACTCACCGATGGCTACACCTTC	CASSQRLLTDGYTF
-	-	TRBV5-1	TRBJ1-1	16	TGCGCCAGCAGCTTGGTTTTCGGGGGAGGCAACACTGAAGCTTTCTTT	CASSLVFGGGNTEAFF
-	-	TRBV6-5	TRBJ1-2	15	TGTGCCAGCAGTTATTTAGGACAGTCGGGCTATGGCTACACCTTC	CASSYLGQSGYGYTF
TRBD1	once	TRBV25-1	TRBJ1-2	16	TGTGCCAGCAGTGCTCCCGGGACAGGGGCCCTCTATGGCTACACCTTC	CASSAPGTGALYGYTF
-	-	TRBV7-9	TRBJ2-3	16	TGTGCCAGCAGCCAAGGCCTAGCAGAGGAGGTAGATACGCAGTATTTT	CASSQGLAEEVDTQYF
-	-	TRBV7-3	TRBJ2-2	13	TGTGCCAGCAGCCCGCGCCGGACCGGGGAGCTGTTTTTT	CASSPRRTGELFF
TRBD1	once	TRBV6-7	TRBJ1-3	24	TGTGCCAGTTCCCCGTGGCCCATCCCCCCGGGAAGAACAGGGGTTTGTAAGTCTGGAAACACCATATATTTT	CASSPWPIPPGRTGVCKSGNTIYF
-	once	TRBV10-3	TRBJ2-7	12	TGTGCCATCAGTGAGTCGGATAGGCCTGAGTACTTC	CAISESDRPEYF
-	-	TRBV5-6	TRBJ2-1	12	TGTGCCAGCAGCTTGTCCAGGGTTGAGCAGTTCTTC	CASSLSRVEQFF
-	-	TRBV7-2	TRBJ2-5	16	TGTGCCAGCAGCTTAAGGCCTCGATTAAGACAAGAGACCCAGTACTTC	CASSLRPRLRQETQYF
TRBD2	-	TRBV4-1	TRBJ2-2	19	TGCGCCAGCAGCCAAGATGCCCCGGCGCCCAGCGGGAGAGCCGGGGAGCTGTTTTTT	CASSQDAPAPSGRAGELFF
TRBD1	once	TRBV5-1	TRBJ2-1	14	TGCGCCAGCAGCGCGGGACAGGAGTACAATGAGCAGTTCTTC	CASSAGQEYNEQFF
TRBD1	-	TRBV28	TRBJ1-2	13	TGTGCCAGCAGTTCTCAGGGGGTCTGGGGCTACACCTTC	CASSSQGVWGYTF
-	-	TRBV11-1	TRBJ2-7	12	TGTGCTTCGAGGCAGGGAGGCTACGAGCAGTACTTC	CASRQGGYEQYF
-	few	TRBV30	TRBJ1-5	13	TGTGCCTGGAGTGGTCAGGGTTGGCAGCCCCAGCATTTT	CAWSGQGWQPQHF
-	-	TRBV2	TRBJ2-3	13	TGTGCCAGCATTAGAGGGACACGCGATACGCAGTATTTT	CASIRGTRDTQYF
TRBD1	once	TRBV15	TRBJ1-3	15	TGTGCCACCAGCTCCTGGGACAGGGCTGGAAACACCATATATTTT	CATSSWDRAGNTIYF
TRBD1	-	TRBV28	TRBJ1-2	18	TGTGCCAGCAGTTCCTGGGGACAGGGAGCCCCGATACCCTATGGCTACACCTTC	CASSSWGQGAPIPYGYTF